These T cell receptor beta chains were read from a single sample in a study of T cell repertoires in cytomegalovirus infection. TCRdb recomputed calls from the reads with MiXCR, one row per CDR3 protein. The sample lists 480,000 or so distinct CDR3 sequences; around 10% were seen once. The sample taken for sequencing was PBMCs. These receptors were collected from a human donor in good health (CMV status not recorded). Some clones in this sample may be carry-over from other donors' samples. CDR3s include the opening cysteine and the closing phenylalanine or tryptophan. Each record gives: V gene, D gene, clone size, J gene, CDR3 protein, CDR3 DNA. A D gene is named only where the DNA matches it firmly. A clone size is listed for some rows: how often the clone was seen (once, few, many), or a class if it is expanded.

V gene: TRBV7-2
D gene: .
clone size: many
J gene: TRBJ2-3
CDR3 protein: CASSLTAETQYF
CDR3 DNA: TGTGCCAGCAGCTTAACGGCAGAAACGCAGTATTTT

V gene: TRBV5-4
D gene: .
clone size: many
J gene: TRBJ1-4
CDR3 protein: CASSIRQDEKLFF
CDR3 DNA: TGTGCCAGCAGCATCAGACAAGATGAAAAACTGTTTTTT

V gene: TRBV6-5
D gene: TRBD2
clone size: few
J gene: TRBJ2-5
CDR3 protein: CASSYARLAWETQYF
CDR3 DNA: TGTGCCAGCAGTTACGCCCGACTAGCGTGGGAGACCCAGTACTTC

V gene: TRBV28
D gene: TRBD2
clone size: many
J gene: TRBJ2-1
CDR3 protein: CASRTSGRGENNEQFF
CDR3 DNA: TGTGCCAGCAGGACTAGCGGGAGGGGAGAAAACAATGAGCAGTTCTTC

V gene: TRBV3-1
D gene: TRBD2
clone size: few
J gene: TRBJ2-7
CDR3 protein: CASSQDQGLAGEQYF
CDR3 DNA: TGTGCCAGCAGCCAAGATCAGGGACTAGCGGGCGAGCAGTACTTC

V gene: TRBV28
D gene: .
clone size: many
J gene: TRBJ2-5
CDR3 protein: CASTSWGGETQYF
CDR3 DNA: TGTGCCAGCACTAGTTGGGGTGGGGAGACCCAGTACTTC

V gene: TRBV12-3/TRBV12-4
D gene: .
clone size: .
J gene: TRBJ1-1
CDR3 protein: CASIAQWNTEAFF
CDR3 DNA: TGTGCCAGCATCGCTCAATGGAACACTGAAGCTTTCTTT

V gene: TRBV7-3
D gene: .
clone size: many
J gene: TRBJ2-4
CDR3 protein: CASSFRPGDIQYF
CDR3 DNA: TGTGCCAGCAGCTTCCGACCGGGCGACATTCAGTACTTC

V gene: TRBV7-2
D gene: .
clone size: many
J gene: TRBJ1-2
CDR3 protein: CASSLAGTPNYGYTF
CDR3 DNA: TGTGCCAGCAGCTTAGCGGGAACACCTAACTATGGCTACACCTTC

V gene: TRBV5-4
D gene: .
clone size: .
J gene: TRBJ1-2
CDR3 protein: CASSLADWGGLDGYTF
CDR3 DNA: TGTGCCAGCAGCTTGGCCGATTGGGGAGGTTTGGATGGCTACACCTTC

V gene: TRBV10-2
D gene: .
clone size: few
J gene: TRBJ1-5
CDR3 protein: CASSEIDGSNQPQHF
CDR3 DNA: TGCGCCAGCAGTGAGATAGACGGATCCAATCAGCCCCAGCATTTT

V gene: TRBV7-9
D gene: .
clone size: many
J gene: TRBJ1-1
CDR3 protein: CAIVKDGNTEAFF
CDR3 DNA: TGTGCCATCGTTAAGGACGGGAACACTGAAGCTTTCTTT

V gene: TRBV7-2
D gene: TRBD2
clone size: many
J gene: TRBJ2-7
CDR3 protein: CASSIGLAGGLRGEQYF
CDR3 DNA: TGTGCCAGCAGCATTGGACTAGCGGGAGGACTTAGGGGCGAGCAGTACTTC

V gene: TRBV14
D gene: TRBD1
clone size: many
J gene: TRBJ1-3
CDR3 protein: CASSLGTGISGNTIYF
CDR3 DNA: TGTGCCAGCAGCCTCGGGACAGGGATTTCTGGAAACACCATATATTTT

V gene: TRBV7-8
D gene: .
clone size: .
J gene: TRBJ2-7
CDR3 protein: CASSPTDGGWDEQYF
CDR3 DNA: TGTGCCAGCAGCCCTACCGATGGAGGTTGGGACGAGCAGTACTTC

V gene: TRBV6-5
D gene: TRBD2
clone size: many
J gene: TRBJ2-1
CDR3 protein: CASSYAGDSYNEQFF
CDR3 DNA: TGTGCCAGCAGTTATGCGGGAGACTCCTACAATGAGCAGTTCTTC

V gene: TRBV27
D gene: .
clone size: .
J gene: TRBJ1-5
CDR3 protein: CASSPLPSIGNQPQHF
CDR3 DNA: TGTGCCAGCAGTCCCCTCCCCAGCATCGGCAATCAGCCCCAGCATTTT

V gene: TRBV4-2
D gene: TRBD1
clone size: many
J gene: TRBJ1-1
CDR3 protein: CASSHPGQANTEAFF
CDR3 DNA: TGTGCCAGCAGCCACCCCGGACAGGCGAACACTGAAGCTTTCTTT

V gene: TRBV6-6
D gene: .
clone size: many
J gene: TRBJ1-2
CDR3 protein: CASSSGGYTF
CDR3 DNA: TGTGCCAGCAGCTCGGGGGGCTACACCTTC

V gene: TRBV7-6
D gene: .
clone size: many
J gene: TRBJ2-1
CDR3 protein: CASSRGSYNEQFF
CDR3 DNA: TGTGCCAGCAGCCGAGGCTCCTACAATGAGCAGTTCTTC

V gene: TRBV7-9
D gene: .
clone size: few
J gene: TRBJ2-7
CDR3 protein: CASSFGDLSYEQYF
CDR3 DNA: TGTGCCAGCAGCTTCGGAGATCTGTCCTACGAGCAGTACTTC

V gene: TRBV5-5
D gene: TRBD1
clone size: many
J gene: TRBJ1-2
CDR3 protein: CASSSGQEDGYTF
CDR3 DNA: TGTGCCAGCAGCTCGGGACAGGAGGATGGCTACACCTTC

V gene: TRBV5-6
D gene: TRBD2
clone size: many
J gene: TRBJ2-1
CDR3 protein: CASSLGTSAKGYNEQFF
CDR3 DNA: TGTGCCAGCAGCTTGGGGACTAGCGCCAAGGGGTACAATGAGCAGTTCTTC

V gene: TRBV10-2
D gene: .
clone size: .
J gene: TRBJ1-2
CDR3 protein: CASSDRGGNYGYTF
CDR3 DNA: TGCGCCAGCAGTGACAGGGGCGGAAACTATGGCTACACCTTC

V gene: TRBV12-3/TRBV12-4
D gene: .
clone size: many
J gene: TRBJ2-1
CDR3 protein: CASSLDSIHEQFF
CDR3 DNA: TGTGCCAGCAGTTTAGACAGCATCCATGAGCAGTTCTTC

V gene: TRBV27
D gene: TRBD2
clone size: many
J gene: TRBJ2-2
CDR3 protein: CASSWGGRDTGELFF
CDR3 DNA: TGTGCCAGCTCTTGGGGCGGGAGGGATACCGGGGAGCTGTTTTTT

V gene: TRBV6-1
D gene: TRBD1
clone size: .
J gene: TRBJ1-4
CDR3 protein: CASGDRGLNEKLFF
CDR3 DNA: TGTGCCAGCGGGGACAGGGGATTGAATGAAAAACTGTTTTTT

V gene: TRBV2
D gene: TRBD1
clone size: few
J gene: TRBJ1-1
CDR3 protein: CASRGTGWRTEAFF
CDR3 DNA: TGTGCCAGCAGGGGGACAGGGTGGAGGACTGAAGCTTTCTTT

V gene: TRBV18
D gene: .
clone size: .
J gene: TRBJ2-7
CDR3 protein: CASSQGKGYYEQYF
CDR3 DNA: TGTGCCAGCTCACAGGGGAAGGGTTACTACGAGCAGTACTTC

V gene: TRBV7-9
D gene: .
clone size: many
J gene: TRBJ2-6
CDR3 protein: CATGANVLTF
CDR3 DNA: TGTGCCACTGGGGCCAACGTCCTGACTTTC

V gene: TRBV11-2
D gene: TRBD1
clone size: .
J gene: TRBJ2-1
CDR3 protein: CASSLLTWDRGRDEQFF
CDR3 DNA: TGTGCCAGCAGCCTTTTAACCTGGGACAGGGGTCGGGATGAGCAGTTCTTC

V gene: TRBV12-3/TRBV12-4
D gene: .
clone size: many
J gene: TRBJ2-2
CDR3 protein: CASSLRTLYTGELFF
CDR3 DNA: TGTGCCAGCAGTCTCCGGACTTTATACACCGGGGAGCTGTTTTTT

V gene: TRBV2
D gene: TRBD2
clone size: .
J gene: TRBJ2-5
CDR3 protein: CASSVILSSGGRTEQETQYF
CDR3 DNA: TGTGCCAGCAGTGTGATCTTGTCTAGCGGGGGGCGGACTGAACAAGAGACCCAGTACTTC

V gene: TRBV7-8
D gene: TRBD1
clone size: many
J gene: TRBJ2-5
CDR3 protein: CASSLVTGAETQYF
CDR3 DNA: TGTGCCAGCAGCTTAGTGACAGGGGCAGAGACCCAGTACTTC

V gene: TRBV20-1
D gene: .
clone size: .
J gene: TRBJ2-7
CDR3 protein: CSARPGQMGEQYF
CDR3 DNA: TGCAGTGCTAGACCAGGACAGATGGGGGAGCAGTACTTC

V gene: TRBV29-1
D gene: .
clone size: .
J gene: TRBJ1-2
CDR3 protein: CSVGAGLRYGYTF
CDR3 DNA: TGCAGCGTGGGGGCAGGGCTGCGGTATGGCTACACCTTC

V gene: TRBV9
D gene: .
clone size: many
J gene: TRBJ1-1
CDR3 protein: CASSVALNTEAFF
CDR3 DNA: TGTGCCAGCAGCGTAGCCCTGAACACTGAAGCTTTCTTT

V gene: TRBV6-2/TRBV6-3
D gene: .
clone size: .
J gene: TRBJ1-5
CDR3 protein: CASSYGGKVQPQHF
CDR3 DNA: TGTGCCAGCAGTTACGGGGGTAAGGTCCAGCCCCAGCATTTT

V gene: TRBV5-1
D gene: .
clone size: .
J gene: TRBJ2-5
CDR3 protein: CASRNDETQYF
CDR3 DNA: TGCGCCAGCAGGAATGATGAGACCCAGTACTTC

V gene: TRBV20-1
D gene: TRBD1
clone size: .
J gene: TRBJ1-2
CDR3 protein: CSARHRGLANYGYTF
CDR3 DNA: TGCAGTGCTAGGCACAGGGGTTTAGCTAACTATGGCTACACCTTC